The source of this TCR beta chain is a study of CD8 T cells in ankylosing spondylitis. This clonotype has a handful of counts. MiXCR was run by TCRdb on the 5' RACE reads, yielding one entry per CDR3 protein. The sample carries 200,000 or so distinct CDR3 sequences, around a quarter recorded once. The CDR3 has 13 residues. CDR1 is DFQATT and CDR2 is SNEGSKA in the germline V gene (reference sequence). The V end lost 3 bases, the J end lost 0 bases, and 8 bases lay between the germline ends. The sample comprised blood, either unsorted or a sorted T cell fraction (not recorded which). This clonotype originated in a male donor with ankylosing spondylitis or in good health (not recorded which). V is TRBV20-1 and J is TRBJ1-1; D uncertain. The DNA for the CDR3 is TGCAGTGCTAGTCGGGAAATGAACACTGAAGCTTTCTTT. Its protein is CSASREMNTEAFF.